The clone carrying this TCR beta chain occurred a few times. Its target is not known. This entry belongs to a study of blood T cells in healthy people across ages. Study-wide findings and caveats: Changes in expanded clonotypes were possibly confounded, as the CMV status of donors was unknown. Measured against age, TCR beta diversity per million T cells decreased in a roughly linear manner.

Trimming shortened V by 4 bases and J by 3 bases, and 13 bases separated the two germline ends. CDR1 and CDR2 (germline): ENHRY, SYGVKD. This CDR3 has 16 residues. Every donor gave 7.5 to 10 milliliters of peripheral blood. A J-beta primer mix and a sample-barcoded 5' primer were used in a second PCR of roughly 6 to 12 cycles. A tag from a template-switch adaptor with 12 random nucleotides marked each cDNA molecule. TCRdb reanalysed the 5' RACE reads using MiXCR and keeps one entry per CDR3 protein. Of around 710,000 distinct CDR3 sequences listed, approximately 39% are singletons. This TCR was sampled from a woman aged 55-75 years in good health. The chain is built from TRBV10-3 and TRBJ1-6; unclear D gene. Material: blood. The CDR3 reads CAISVNEGFYNSPLHF. The CDR3, as DNA: TGTGCCATCAGTGTCAACGAGGGTTTCTATAATTCACCCCTCCACTTT.